This T cell receptor beta chain was documented in a study of OX40 agonist ivuxolimab in advanced cancers. Study details: Partial responses occurred in three patients (one hepatocellular carcinoma, two cutaneous melanoma). Study conclusions and caveats: Blood T cells, both CD4+ and CD8+, expanded clonally by week 6 at 0.1 to 3.0 mg/kg.

Per germline, CDR1 SGHVS and CDR2 FQNEAQ. V was cut by 5 bases and J by 3 bases, with 20 bases left in between. This CDR3 has 16 residues. The assay was immunoSEQ multiplex PCR, and TCRdb's table has in-frame clones only and misses some. The data contain 30,000 to 40,000 clones, around 80% of them singletons. This clone showed up just a few times. The target antigen is unknown. This TCR was sampled from an adult with an advanced solid tumor such as melanoma, head and neck, liver or kidney cancer. Specimen: CD4+ or CD8+ T cells sorted from blood, collected in a trial of the OX40 agonist ivuxolimab. The V call is TRBV7-8, the J call TRBJ2-7; no clear D gene. CDR3 loop: CASSRSVLQVDYEQYF. In DNA, the CDR3 is TGTGCCAGCAGCCGGAGCGTCCTTCAGGTTGACTACGAGCAGTACTTC.